These T cell receptor beta chains were read from a single sample in a study of patients and donors after allogeneic stem cell transplantation. TCRdb re-derived calls from the RT-PCR reads in MiXCR, one entry per CDR3 protein. The sample yields around 170,000 distinct CDR3 sequences, 24% seen once. The sequenced sample was blood, either unsorted or a sorted T cell fraction (not recorded which). The receptors stem from a human donor who was either an allogeneic HSCT recipient or a stem cell or donor lymphocyte infusion donor (not recorded which). It is not recorded whose cells these are; they may come from a transplant donor. Each CDR3 is given with its conserved first and last residue. Fields, in order: D gene, J gene, V gene, clone size, CDR3 DNA, CDR3 protein. The D gene is left open where the match is weak. Not all rows give a size; the values are once, few, many and, for expanded clones, a class.

d_gene: TRBD1; j_gene: TRBJ1-1; v_gene: TRBV7-3; abundance: .; CDR3nt: TGTGCCAGCAGCCTCGACAGGGCGAACACTGAAGCTTTCTTT; CDR3aa: CASSLDRANTEAFF
d_gene: .; j_gene: TRBJ1-3; v_gene: TRBV7-8; abundance: few; CDR3nt: TGTGCCAGCACCCCTCGGGAGGGGGGAAACACCATATATTTT; CDR3aa: CASTPREGGNTIYF
d_gene: .; j_gene: TRBJ1-1; v_gene: TRBV9; abundance: .; CDR3nt: TGTGCCAGCAGCCCCGTAGGGGGGAAAACTATGAACACTGAAGCTTTCTTT; CDR3aa: CASSPVGGKTMNTEAFF
d_gene: .; j_gene: TRBJ2-3; v_gene: TRBV29-1; abundance: .; CDR3nt: TGCAGCGTTGGTAGGGGAGTGGAAACAGATACGCAGTATTTT; CDR3aa: CSVGRGVETDTQYF
d_gene: TRBD1; j_gene: TRBJ1-5; v_gene: TRBV12-3/TRBV12-4; abundance: few; CDR3nt: TGTGCCAGCAGTCTTGGGACAGTTAGTCAGTGGCAGCCCCAGCATTTT; CDR3aa: CASSLGTVSQWQPQHF
d_gene: .; j_gene: TRBJ1-5; v_gene: TRBV20-1; abundance: few; CDR3nt: TGCAGTGCTAGCCCAGGCCAAGGCAATCAGCCCCAGCATTTT; CDR3aa: CSASPGQGNQPQHF
d_gene: .; j_gene: TRBJ2-2; v_gene: TRBV7-3; abundance: .; CDR3nt: TGTGCCAGCAGCTTGATGGCCGGTGGGGAGCTGTTTTTT; CDR3aa: CASSLMAGGELFF
d_gene: .; j_gene: TRBJ2-5; v_gene: TRBV24-1; abundance: .; CDR3nt: TGTGCCACCAGTGATCCGAGTCTACGAACCCAGTACTTC; CDR3aa: CATSDPSLRTQYF
d_gene: .; j_gene: TRBJ2-7; v_gene: TRBV5-1; abundance: .; CDR3nt: TGCGCCAGCAGCTTGATGTCGGACCCCTACGAGCAGTACTTC; CDR3aa: CASSLMSDPYEQYF
d_gene: .; j_gene: TRBJ2-3; v_gene: TRBV6-5; abundance: few; CDR3nt: TGTGCCAGCAGCCGGGAGACAGGGCTCTCAGATACGCAGTATTTT; CDR3aa: CASSRETGLSDTQYF
d_gene: TRBD2; j_gene: TRBJ2-1; v_gene: TRBV14; abundance: .; CDR3nt: TGTGCCAGCAGCCAGAGCGGGAGTTTAAATGAGCAGTTCTTC; CDR3aa: CASSQSGSLNEQFF
d_gene: .; j_gene: TRBJ2-2; v_gene: TRBV10-3; abundance: .; CDR3nt: TGTGCCCTACGGACGCAGATTTCGAACACCGGGGAGCTGTTTTTT; CDR3aa: CALRTQISNTGELFF
d_gene: TRBD2; j_gene: TRBJ2-5; v_gene: TRBV2; abundance: few; CDR3nt: TGTGCCAGCAGGGTAGGACTAGCGGGGGGACAAGAGACCCAGTACTTC; CDR3aa: CASRVGLAGGQETQYF
d_gene: .; j_gene: TRBJ1-5; v_gene: TRBV20-1; abundance: few; CDR3nt: TGCAGTGCTAGGCGAGTCCCCGATAGCAATCAGCCCCAGCATTTT; CDR3aa: CSARRVPDSNQPQHF
d_gene: .; j_gene: TRBJ1-1; v_gene: TRBV9; abundance: .; CDR3nt: TGTGCCAGCAGCGTAGTAAGGAACACTGAAGCTTTCTTT; CDR3aa: CASSVVRNTEAFF
d_gene: .; j_gene: TRBJ1-1; v_gene: TRBV5-1; abundance: .; CDR3nt: TGCGCCAGCAGCTTCTTGAAGAACACTGAAGCTTTCTTT; CDR3aa: CASSFLKNTEAFF
d_gene: .; j_gene: TRBJ1-1; v_gene: TRBV15; abundance: .; CDR3nt: TGTGCCACCAGCAGCAAATTCAGGGGTGGCGTTACTGAAGCTTTCTTT; CDR3aa: CATSSKFRGGVTEAFF
d_gene: .; j_gene: TRBJ1-5; v_gene: TRBV12-3/TRBV12-4; abundance: few; CDR3nt: TGTGCCAGCATCCTGACAGGAGATCAGCCCCAGCATTTT; CDR3aa: CASILTGDQPQHF
d_gene: .; j_gene: TRBJ1-5; v_gene: TRBV7-8; abundance: .; CDR3nt: TGTGCCAGCAGCTCCTCCGGGGCATTTAATCAGCCCCAGCATTTT; CDR3aa: CASSSSGAFNQPQHF
d_gene: TRBD2; j_gene: TRBJ2-1; v_gene: TRBV4-1; abundance: few; CDR3nt: TGCGCCAGCAGCCTAGGATTAGGACTAGCGGGGGGATGGGATGAGCAGTTCTTC; CDR3aa: CASSLGLGLAGGWDEQFF
d_gene: .; j_gene: TRBJ2-1; v_gene: TRBV7-6; abundance: many; CDR3nt: TGTGCCAGCAGCTTTGGGTCAACCTACAATGAGCAGTTCTTC; CDR3aa: CASSFGSTYNEQFF
d_gene: TRBD1; j_gene: TRBJ1-1; v_gene: TRBV10-3; abundance: few; CDR3nt: TGTGCCATCAGCCGGGACAGCAAGAACACTGAAGCTTTCTTT; CDR3aa: CAISRDSKNTEAFF
d_gene: .; j_gene: TRBJ2-7; v_gene: TRBV7-9; abundance: many; CDR3nt: TGTGCCATCTTGACAGGCTACGAGCAGTACTTC; CDR3aa: CAILTGYEQYF
d_gene: .; j_gene: TRBJ1-5; v_gene: TRBV18; abundance: .; CDR3nt: TGTGCCAGCTCAGCGACAGTAAATCAGCCCCAGCATTTT; CDR3aa: CASSATVNQPQHF
d_gene: .; j_gene: TRBJ1-1; v_gene: TRBV5-1; abundance: many; CDR3nt: TGCGCCAGCAGCCCCCGGTTTCCTCCCACTGAAGCTTTCTTT; CDR3aa: CASSPRFPPTEAFF
d_gene: TRBD1; j_gene: TRBJ1-2; v_gene: TRBV6-5; abundance: .; CDR3nt: TGTGCCAGCAGCGGGACAGGGTTACATGGCTACACCTTC; CDR3aa: CASSGTGLHGYTF
d_gene: .; j_gene: TRBJ2-1; v_gene: TRBV12-3/TRBV12-4; abundance: .; CDR3nt: TGTGCCAGCACCCCCTCCTACAATGAGCAGTTCTTC; CDR3aa: CASTPSYNEQFF
d_gene: .; j_gene: TRBJ1-5; v_gene: TRBV3-1; abundance: few; CDR3nt: TGTGCCAGCAGCCAAGATCTGGTCAGGGATAGCAATCAGCCCCAGCATTTT; CDR3aa: CASSQDLVRDSNQPQHF
d_gene: .; j_gene: TRBJ2-4; v_gene: TRBV18; abundance: few; CDR3nt: TGTGCCAGCTCATCCCCAGGGGCCCCTAACATTCAGTACTTC; CDR3aa: CASSSPGAPNIQYF